The clone carrying this TCR beta chain was seen a few times. The data originate from a study of spatial heterogeneity in lung cancer. Sample time point: sample taken at primary tumor resection. Whole RNA, which was extracted from tumor, nontumor lung tissue or frozen PBMC, was sequenced without any cell sorting. MiXCR, applied by TCRdb to the 5' RACE reads, yields one record per CDR3 protein. Among more than 85,000 distinct CDR3 sequences, approximately 8.9% were seen once, and the ten largest hold 6.9%. Trimming took 5 bases from V and 1 from J, leaving 11 bases between them. The CDR3 length is 14 residues. Germline V gene lookup returns CDR1 MNHNY and CDR2 SVGAGI (reference sequence).

This receptor was identified in a male donor with early-stage non-small cell lung cancer. Sequencing was performed on PBMCs, taken at surgery. The chain is built from TRBV6-6 and TRBJ1-1; D possibly corresponds to TRBD1 (5 bases). The DNA for the CDR3 is TGTGCCAGCAGTCCGGGACGGGGGAACACTGAAGCTTTCTTT. Amino acid sequence: CASSPGRGNTEAFF.